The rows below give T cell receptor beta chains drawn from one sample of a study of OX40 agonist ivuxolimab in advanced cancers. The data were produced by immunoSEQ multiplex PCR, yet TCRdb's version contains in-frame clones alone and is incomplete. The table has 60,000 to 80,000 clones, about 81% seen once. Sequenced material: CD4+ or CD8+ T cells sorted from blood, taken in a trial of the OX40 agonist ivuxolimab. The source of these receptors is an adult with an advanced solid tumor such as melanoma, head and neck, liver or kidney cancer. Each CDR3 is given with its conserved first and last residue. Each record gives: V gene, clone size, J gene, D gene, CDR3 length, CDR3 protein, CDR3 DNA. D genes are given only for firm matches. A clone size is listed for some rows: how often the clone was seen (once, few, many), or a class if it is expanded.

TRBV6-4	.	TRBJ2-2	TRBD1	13	CASSVTGTGELFF	TGTGCCAGCAGTGTGACAGGGACCGGGGAGCTGTTTTTT
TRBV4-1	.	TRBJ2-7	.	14	CASSQATTRNEQYF	TGCGCCAGCAGCCAAGCCACTACCCGGAACGAGCAGTACTTC
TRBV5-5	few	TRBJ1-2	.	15	CASSTAGFREYGYTF	TGTGCCAGCAGCACCGCAGGGTTTCGGGAGTATGGCTACACCTTC
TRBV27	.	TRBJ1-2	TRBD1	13	CASSLKQGHGYTF	TGTGCCAGCAGCCTAAAACAGGGGCATGGCTACACCTTC
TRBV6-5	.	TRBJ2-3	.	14	CASSNRGFTDTQYF	TGTGCCAGCTCTAATCGCGGGTTCACAGATACGCAGTATTTT
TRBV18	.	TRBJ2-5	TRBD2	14	CASSPGTSSETQYF	TGTGCCAGCTCACCTGGGACTAGCTCGGAGACCCAGTACTTC
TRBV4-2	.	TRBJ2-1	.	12	CASSQGGGEQFF	TGTGCCAGCAGCCAAGGGGGGGGCGAGCAGTTCTTC
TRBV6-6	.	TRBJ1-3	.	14	CASSLAGLGNTIYF	TGTGCCAGCAGTTTGGCAGGATTGGGAAACACCATATATTTT
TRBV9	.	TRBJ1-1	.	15	CASSRSRGAGAEAFF	TGTGCCAGCAGCCGAAGTCGGGGGGCGGGCGCTGAAGCTTTCTTT
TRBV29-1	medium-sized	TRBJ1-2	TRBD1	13	CSVHRGSNYGYTF	TGCAGCGTCCACAGGGGCTCTAACTATGGCTACACCTTC
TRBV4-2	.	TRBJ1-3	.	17	CASSQAMTGAGGNTIYF	TGTGCCAGCAGCCAAGCAATGACGGGGGCTGGGGGAAACACCATATATTTT
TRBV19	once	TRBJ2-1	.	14	CASSIVGSYNEQFF	TGTGCCAGTAGTATAGTAGGGTCCTACAATGAGCAGTTCTTC
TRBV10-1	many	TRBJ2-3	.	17	CASSESGAGRIGDTQYF	TGCGCCAGCAGTGAGTCCGGGGCAGGGAGGATTGGGGATACGCAGTATTTT
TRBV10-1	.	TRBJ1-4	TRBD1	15	CASSGLAGGNEKLFF	TGCGCCAGCAGTGGGCTGGCAGGGGGTAATGAAAAACTGTTTTTT
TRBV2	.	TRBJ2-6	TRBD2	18	CASINGPGGISGANVLTF	TGTGCCAGCATTAACGGGCCGGGGGGGATCTCTGGGGCCAACGTCCTGACTTTC
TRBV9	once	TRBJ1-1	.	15	CASSVDGWRNTEAFF	TGTGCCAGCAGCGTAGACGGGTGGAGGAACACTGAAGCTTTCTTT
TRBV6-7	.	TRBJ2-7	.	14	CASMGGASSYEQYF	TGTGCCAGCATGGGGGGGGCGAGTTCATACGAGCAGTACTTC